This T cell receptor beta chain was recovered during a study of T cells after yellow fever vaccination. Study observations and caveats: Booster samples showed a return of most primary-vaccination clones (almost 97% CD4, about 88% CD8). On re-exposure, the response was weaker but peaked faster, at day 5 versus 15.

5'RACE template switching generated TCR cDNA, adding a universal primer site and UMIs. From the 5' RACE reads, TCRdb called clonotypes with MiXCR, one entry per CDR3 protein. The table shows some 390,000 distinct CDR3 sequences, with roughly 20% occurring only once. The V segment lost 5 bases and the J segment 2 bases; nucleotides outside the gene matches: 6. Germline assignment: CDR1 MNHNS and CDR2 SASEGT. The CDR3 extends over 15 amino acids. This clonotype was seen only a few times. As yet, its antigen is unknown. Sequencing was performed on PBMCs, taken before the yellow fever booster vaccination. This clonotype originated in a man aged 18 to 35 who received the YFV17D yellow fever vaccine. The chain employs TRBV6-1 and TRBJ1-1; 9 bases are shared with TRBD1. The CDR3 DNA sequence: TGTGCCAGCAGTCTCCGGGACAGGGTAAACACTGAAGCTTTCTTT. This encodes CASSLRDRVNTEAFF.